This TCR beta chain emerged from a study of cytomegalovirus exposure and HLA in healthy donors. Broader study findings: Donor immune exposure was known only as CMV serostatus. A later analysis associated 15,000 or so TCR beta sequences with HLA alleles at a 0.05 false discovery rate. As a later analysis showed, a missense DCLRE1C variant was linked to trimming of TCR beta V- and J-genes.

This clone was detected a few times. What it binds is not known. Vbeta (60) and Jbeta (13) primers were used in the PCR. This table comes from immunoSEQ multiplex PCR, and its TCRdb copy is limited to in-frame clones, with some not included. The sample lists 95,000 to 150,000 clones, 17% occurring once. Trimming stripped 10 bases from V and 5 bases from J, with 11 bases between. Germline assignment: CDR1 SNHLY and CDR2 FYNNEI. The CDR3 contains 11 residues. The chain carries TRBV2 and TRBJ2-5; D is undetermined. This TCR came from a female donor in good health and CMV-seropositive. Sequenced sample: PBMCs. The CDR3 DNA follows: TGTGCCAAAAGTAGTCGGGAGACCCAGTACTTC. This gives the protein CAKSSRETQYF.